The next 17 T cell receptor beta chains were all read from a single sample in a study of PD-1 blockade in classical Hodgkin lymphoma. Described time point: cycle 4 day 1 (C4D1), after 5 to 7 weeks of nivolumab. Each patient experienced a relapse that followed autologous stem cell transplantation, and brentuximab vedotin exposure varied. Sequenced by immunoSEQ multiplex PCR; TCRdb stores in-frame clones only, minus some. The sample yields roughly 64,000 clones, more than 80% seen once. The specimen comprised peripheral blood mononuclear cells (PBMCs), sampled before the fourth cycle of nivolumab. The receptors were sampled from a human donor with classical Hodgkin lymphoma.

The rearrangement joins TRBV6-1 to TRBJ1-2; tentative D call: TRBD1 (6 bases). Trimming pared 11 bases from V and 9 bases from J, leaving 25 bases between. The CDR3 consists of 14 residues. Per germline, CDR1 MNHNS and CDR2 SASEGT. The CDR3 DNA reads as TGTGCCCCGGGGGTTTCTGGACAGAAGGTTTGCTACACCTTC. Protein sequence: CAPGVSGQKVCYTF.

The CDR3 DNA reads TGTGCCAGCAGTGAATTACAGGCGAATGAAAAACTGTTTTTT. Its protein product is CASSELQANEKLFF. The chain is built from TRBV25-1 and TRBJ1-4, with a tentative D call TRBD1 (5 bases). The V end lost 1 base, the J end lost 5 bases, and 8 bases lay between the germline ends. This CDR3 is 14 amino acids long. The germline CDR1 and CDR2 sequences are MGHDK and SYGVNS.

The chain links TRBV14 to TRBJ2-1; no clear D. This CDR3 is built from 16 residues. Germline assignment: CDR1 SGHDN and CDR2 FVKESK. V lost 0 bases and J lost 3, with 12 bases in between. As DNA, the CDR3 is TGTGCCAGCAGCCAAGATGACCAACTTCTCTACAATGAGCAGTTCTTC. It codes for CASSQDDQLLYNEQFF.

The CDR3 DNA sequence: TGCGCCAGCAGCAACGGACAGGTCGTCGATAGCAATCAGCCCCAGCATTTT. Encoded protein: CASSNGQVVDSNQPQHF. The V and J genes are TRBV5-1 and TRBJ1-5; the match to TRBD1 covers 7 bases. Trimming took 4 bases from V and 0 from J; bases not matched to a gene: 10. The germline CDR1 and CDR2 sequences are SGHRS and YFSETQ. The CDR3 length is 17 residues.

The CDR3 nucleotides are TGTGCCAGCAGCTTTGACAACTCCTATGGCTACACCTTC. It encodes CASSFDNSYGYTF. The chain is built from TRBV7-9 and TRBJ1-2; D unclear. The CDR3 sequence is 13 residues long. Germline CDR1 is SEHNR and CDR2 is FQNEAQ (reference sequence). Between the trimmed V and J ends, which lost 3 bases and 4 bases, there was a span of 9 bases.

This chain uses TRBV6-5 with TRBJ2-3; possibly TRBD2 for D (6 bases). The CDR3 runs to 13 residues. Deletions cut 9 bases from V and 3 bases from J, with 13 bases between. Germline loops: CDR1 MNHEY, CDR2 SVGAGI. CDR3 loop: CASGTARTDTQYF. The CDR3 nucleotides read TGTGCCAGTGGGACTGCCAGGACAGATACGCAGTATTTT.

This chain joins TRBV7-2 and TRBJ1-4; TRBD1 aligns across 8 bases. V lost 5 bases to trimming and J lost 7 bases; unmatched junction nucleotides: 9. Per the germline V gene, CDR1 is SGHTA and CDR2 is FQGNSA. The CDR3 runs 15 residues. CDR3 bases: TGTGCCAGCAGCCTTAAGACAGGGGAAGGTGAAAAACTGTTTTTT. Translation gives CASSLKTGEGEKLFF.

V and J are TRBV7-9 and TRBJ1-5; D is perhaps TRBD1 (5 bases). The CDR3 sequence is 14 residues long. Trimming took off 4 bases at V and 1 base at J, with 8 bases between the two ends. Germline CDR1 reads SEHNR; CDR2 reads FQNEAQ (reference sequence). This CDR3 is CASSSTASNQPQHF. The CDR3 nucleotides read TGTGCCAGCAGCTCGACAGCGAGCAATCAGCCCCAGCATTTT.

The V and J genes are TRBV5-4 and TRBJ2-5, with a tentative D call TRBD2 (6 bases). CDR1 SGHNT and CDR2 YYREEE come from the germline V gene (reference sequence). The germline V and J ends were trimmed by 3 bases and 5 bases, with 17 bases remaining between them. The CDR3 contains 15 residues. The CDR3 bases are TGTGCCAGCAGCTCGCCGGGCGGGGTAGCCGAGACCCAGTACTTC. Translating gives CASSSPGGVAETQYF.

V and J are TRBV25-1 and TRBJ2-3, with 10 bases lining up with TRBD1. The CDR3 extends over 16 amino acids. Per the germline V gene, CDR1 is MGHDK and CDR2 is SYGVNS. V shed 2 bases and J 3 bases; nucleotides not matched to a gene: 5. The chain's CDR3 is CASSEAWTGGTDTQYF. The CDR3, as DNA: TGTGCCAGCAGTGAAGCGTGGACAGGGGGTACAGATACGCAGTATTTT.

The chain carries TRBV20-1 and TRBJ2-7; D is possibly TRBD2 (6 bases). The CDR3 spans 11 residues. Germline V gene sequence: CDR1 DFQATT, CDR2 SNEGSKA (reference sequence). The germline V and J ends were trimmed by 3 bases and 6 bases, with 9 bases remaining between them. The DNA for the CDR3 is TGCAGTGCTAGCCAGGGAGGCGAGCAGTACTTC. Protein sequence: CSASQGGEQYF.

The J gene is TRBJ2-3, the V gene TRBV18; D might be TRBD2 (5 bases). This CDR3 is built from 15 residues. Deletions cut 1 base from V and 2 bases from J, with 10 bases between. Germline V gives CDR1 KGHSH, CDR2 LQKENI. CDR3 protein: CASSPRTSNTDTQYF. The CDR3 nucleotides are TGTGCCAGCTCACCACGGACTTCGAACACAGATACGCAGTATTTT.

This chain uses TRBV6-5 with TRBJ2-2; TRBD2 might be the D (6 bases). Trimming took 0 bases from V and 1 from J, leaving 6 bases between them. Germline values: CDR1 MNHEY, CDR2 SVGAGI. The CDR3 loop spans 15 amino acids. For the CDR3, the DNA is TGTGCCAGCAGTTACTCGGGGGGGAACACCGGGGAGCTGTTTTTT. Residues: CASSYSGGNTGELFF.

This clone was observed a few times. The chain uses TRBV14 and TRBJ1-1; D possibly corresponds to TRBD1 (6 bases). There are 12 residues in the CDR3. V gave up 9 bases and J gave up 10 bases, with 18 bases separating them. The germline V gene has CDR1 SGHDN and CDR2 FVKESK. The CDR3 DNA is TGTGCCAGTGGACAGACGAAGGGCCGAGCTTTCTTT. Translation: CASGQTKGRAFF.

This clone was recorded only once. J is TRBJ1-3 and V is TRBV6-1; no firm D call. Trimming removed 1 base at V and 4 bases at J, with 11 bases between. CDR1 is MNHNS and CDR2 is SASEGT in the germline V gene. The CDR3 spans 15 residues. The CDR3 DNA reads TGTGCCAGCAGTGAAGAAAGGGCCTCCGGAAACACCATATATTTT. Translated, it gives CASSEERASGNTIYF.

The chain joins TRBV14 to TRBJ1-2, with 9 bases aligning to TRBD1. Per germline, CDR1 SGHDN and CDR2 FVKESK. V gave up 5 bases and J gave up 8 bases; unmatched junction bases: 15. The CDR3 runs to 16 residues. This CDR3 reads CASSLAGTGSRAGYTF. CDR3 nucleotide sequence: TGTGCCAGCAGCTTGGCCGGGACAGGGTCGCGTGCGGGCTACACCTTC.

V usage is TRBV2 and J usage is TRBJ2-2; maybe TRBD2 (6 bases). CDR3 length equals 15 residues. V was pared by 0 bases and J by 5 bases, with 10 bases between. CDR1 SNHLY and CDR2 FYNNEI come from the germline V gene. The chain's CDR3 is CASSEAWGVTGELFF. In nucleotides, the CDR3 is TGTGCCAGCAGTGAAGCGTGGGGGGTGACCGGGGAGCTGTTTTTT.